This TCR beta chain was captured in a study of CD4 and CD8 cells across lung adenocarcinoma regions. TCRdb re-derived calls from the PCR reads in MiXCR, one entry per CDR3 protein. The sample records under 14,000 distinct CDR3 sequences, 50% to 65% being singletons. The patients had localized lung adenocarcinoma, a non-small cell subtype. CDR1 MNHEY and CDR2 SVGAGI come from the germline V gene. V was pared by 8 bases and J by 4 bases, with 4 bases of the junction left unmatched. The CDR3 covers 12 residues. This clonotype is classed as medium-sized (0.01 to 0.1%). The chain recombines TRBV6-5 with TRBJ2-7, with 8 bases fitting TRBD1. The sequenced material came from CD4+ T cells from the center of a lung tumor. This sequence originates from a male donor with lung adenocarcinoma. The CD4 and CD8 labels of this study may be unreliable. The CDR3 region is CASRTGSYEQYF. In nucleotides, the CDR3 is TGTGCCAGCCGGACAGGGTCGTACGAGCAGTACTTC.